This T cell receptor beta chain was identified in a study of T cell changes during pregnancy in multiple sclerosis. V gave up 3 bases and J gave up 5 bases; unmatched junction bases: 6. This CDR3 is built from 15 residues. The germline V gene has CDR1 SGDLS and CDR2 YYNGEE. Clones were sequenced by immunoSEQ multiplex PCR, and TCRdb holds only the in-frame ones, with some missing. The data contain about 56,000 clones, 89% of them singletons. The TCR originated in a female donor with multiple sclerosis, enrolled in a pregnancy study. The chain employs TRBV9 and TRBJ2-1, with 9 nucleotides matching TRBD2. Sample: peripheral blood, taken after pregnancy. For the CDR3, the DNA is TGTGCCAGCAGCGACCTAGCGGGGACCAACAATGAGCAGTTCTTC. Encoded protein: CASSDLAGTNNEQFF.